The 5 T cell receptor beta chains below were found in one sample sequenced in a study of beta chain features in type 1 diabetes. Reverse transcribing all isolated RNA meant expressed TCRB transcripts were sequenced. Sequenced by immunoSEQ multiplex PCR; TCRdb stores in-frame clones only, minus some. The table records under 800,000 clones, 15% to 18% of them present only once. The sequencing sample was made of naive CD4+ T cells from blood. These TCRs come from a man aged 18 to 30 in good health.

This clone was recorded once. The chain combines TRBV7-8 with TRBJ2-7; TRBD2 aligns across 7 bases. Germline assignment: CDR1 SGHVS and CDR2 FQNEAQ. This CDR3 has 14 residues. V was pared by 1 base and J by 4 bases, with 4 bases of the junction left unmatched. CDR3 in amino acids: CASSLVGTKYEQYF. CDR3 nucleotide sequence: TGTGCCAGCAGCTTAGTAGGGACTAAATACGAGCAGTACTTC.

This clone was counted between two and nine times. The rearrangement links TRBV28 to TRBJ1-5, with TRBD1 matching 7 bases. This CDR3 is built from 21 residues. In germline, CDR1 is MDHEN, CDR2 SYDVKM. After removal of 1 base from V and 5 bases from J, the junction contained 23 bases not matched to a gene. This chain's CDR3 is CASSLSQTGRKKVTIHQPQHF. The CDR3 coding sequence is TGTGCCAGCAGTTTATCCCAGACAGGGAGAAAGAAAGTAACCATCCATCAGCCCCAGCATTTT.

This sequence joins TRBV10-3 and TRBJ2-7, with TRBD1 identical over 8 bases. The germline CDR1 and CDR2 sequences are ENHRY and SYGVKD. There are 15 residues in the CDR3. Trimming removed 2 bases from V and 6 bases from J; junction bases left unmatched: 9. The CDR3 region is CAISETDRGTTEQYF. In nucleotides, the CDR3 is TGTGCCATCAGTGAGACCGACAGGGGTACTACCGAGCAGTACTTC.

The chain is built from TRBV5-1 and TRBJ1-5; possibly TRBD1 for D (5 bases). Trimming left V 4 bases short and J 9 bases short, with 14 bases between. This CDR3 is 13 amino acids long. Per germline, CDR1 SGHRS and CDR2 YFSETQ. The DNA for the CDR3 is TGCGCCAGCAGCCCGGCGGATGGGGGGCCCCAGCATTTT. Protein sequence: CASSPADGGPQHF.

This clone was counted between two and nine times. The chain's CDR3 is CASSVVTRGREQFF. The DNA for the CDR3 is TGTGCCAGCAGCGTAGTCACTCGGGGAAGGGAGCAGTTCTTC. This chain connects TRBV9 to TRBJ2-1, with TRBD2 as a possible D gene (5 bases). V gave up 0 bases and J gave up 10 bases, with 14 bases separating them. CDR3 size: 14 residues. Germline CDR1 SGDLS, CDR2 YYNGEE.